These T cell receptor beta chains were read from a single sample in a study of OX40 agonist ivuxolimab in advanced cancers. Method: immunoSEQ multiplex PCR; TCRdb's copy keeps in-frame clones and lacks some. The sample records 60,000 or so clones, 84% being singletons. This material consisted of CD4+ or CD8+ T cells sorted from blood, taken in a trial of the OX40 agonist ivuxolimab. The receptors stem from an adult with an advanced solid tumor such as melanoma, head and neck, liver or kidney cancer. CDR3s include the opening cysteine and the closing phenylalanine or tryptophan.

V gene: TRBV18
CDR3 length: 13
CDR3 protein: CASSPLTGTEAFF

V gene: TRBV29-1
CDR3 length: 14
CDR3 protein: CSVTRGFGNTEAFF

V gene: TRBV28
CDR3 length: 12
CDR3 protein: CASGYSNQPQHF

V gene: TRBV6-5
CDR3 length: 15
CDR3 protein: CASRNSGGALDEQFF

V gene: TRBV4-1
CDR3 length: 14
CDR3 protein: CASSQGQSEGEQYF

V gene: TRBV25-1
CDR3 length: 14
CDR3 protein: CASSEGSVNTEAFF

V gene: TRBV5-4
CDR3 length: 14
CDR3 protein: CASSYGTGGTEAFF

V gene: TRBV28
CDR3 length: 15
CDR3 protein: CASSPRQGGNQPQHF

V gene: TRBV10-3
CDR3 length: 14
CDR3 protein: CAIRGTSGDREQYF

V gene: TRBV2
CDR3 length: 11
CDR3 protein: CASSGTTQQFF

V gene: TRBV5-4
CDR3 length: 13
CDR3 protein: CASSYKGRETQYF

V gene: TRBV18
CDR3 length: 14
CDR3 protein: CASSNQQGSLEAFF

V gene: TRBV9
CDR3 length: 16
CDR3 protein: CASSVAAGGPNEKLFF

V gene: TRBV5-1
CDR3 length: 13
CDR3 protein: CASSLEGGTEAFF

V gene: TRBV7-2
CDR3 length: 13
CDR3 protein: CASSLGPNQPQHF

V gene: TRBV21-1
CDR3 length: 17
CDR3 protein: CASSKGWETCGKNIQYF

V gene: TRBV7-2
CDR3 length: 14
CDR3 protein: CASSLGDRGLGYTF